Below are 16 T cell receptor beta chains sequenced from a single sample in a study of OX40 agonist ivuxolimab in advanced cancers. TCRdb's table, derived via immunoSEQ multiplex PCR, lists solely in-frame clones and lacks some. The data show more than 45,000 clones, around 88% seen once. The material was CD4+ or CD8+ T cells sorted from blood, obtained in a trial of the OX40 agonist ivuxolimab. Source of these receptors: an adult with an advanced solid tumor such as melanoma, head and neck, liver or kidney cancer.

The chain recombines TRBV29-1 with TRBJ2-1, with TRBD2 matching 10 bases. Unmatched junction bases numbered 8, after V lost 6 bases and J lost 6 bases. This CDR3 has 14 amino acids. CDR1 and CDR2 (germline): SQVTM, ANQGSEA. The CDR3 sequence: CSVEQRGGLNEQFF. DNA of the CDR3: TGCAGCGTGGAACAGCGGGGGGGCCTCAATGAGCAGTTCTTC.

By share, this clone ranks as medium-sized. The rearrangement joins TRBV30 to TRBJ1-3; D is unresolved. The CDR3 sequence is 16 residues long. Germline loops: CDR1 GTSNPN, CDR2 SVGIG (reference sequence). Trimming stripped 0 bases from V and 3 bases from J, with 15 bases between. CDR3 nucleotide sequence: TGTGCCTGGAGTGTTAAGTCACGACTTATTGGAAACACCATATATTTT. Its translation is CAWSVKSRLIGNTIYF. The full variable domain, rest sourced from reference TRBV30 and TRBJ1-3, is SQTIHQWPATLVQPVGSPLSLECTVEGTSNPNLYWYRQAAGRGLQLLFYSVGIGQISSEVPQNLSASRPQDRQFILSSKKLLLSDSGFYLCAWSVKSRLIGNTIYFGEGSWLTVV.

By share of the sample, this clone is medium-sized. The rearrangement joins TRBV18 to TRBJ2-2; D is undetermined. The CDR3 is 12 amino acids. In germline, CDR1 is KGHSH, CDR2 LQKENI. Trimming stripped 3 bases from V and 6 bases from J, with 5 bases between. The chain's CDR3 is CASSPGAGELFF. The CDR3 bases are TGTGCCAGCTCACCGGGTGCCGGGGAGCTGTTTTTT.

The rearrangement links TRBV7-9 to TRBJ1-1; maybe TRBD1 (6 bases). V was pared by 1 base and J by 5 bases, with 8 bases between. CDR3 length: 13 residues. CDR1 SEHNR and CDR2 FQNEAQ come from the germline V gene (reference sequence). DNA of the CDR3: TGTGCCAGCAGCTTAGAGGGGGAAACTGAAGCTTTCTTT. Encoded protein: CASSLEGETEAFF.

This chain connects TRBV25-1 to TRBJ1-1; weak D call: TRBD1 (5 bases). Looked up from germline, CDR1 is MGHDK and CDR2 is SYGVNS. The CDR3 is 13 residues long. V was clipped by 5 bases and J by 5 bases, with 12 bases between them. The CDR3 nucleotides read TGTGCCAGCAGTCCAGGGAGGGATACTGAAGCTTTCTTT. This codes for CASSPGRDTEAFF.

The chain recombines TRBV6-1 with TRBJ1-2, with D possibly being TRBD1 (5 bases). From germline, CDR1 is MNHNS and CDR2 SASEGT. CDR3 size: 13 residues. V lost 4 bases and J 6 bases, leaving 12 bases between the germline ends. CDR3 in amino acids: CASSATGENGYTF. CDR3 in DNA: TGTGCCAGCAGTGCCACAGGAGAAAATGGCTACACCTTC.

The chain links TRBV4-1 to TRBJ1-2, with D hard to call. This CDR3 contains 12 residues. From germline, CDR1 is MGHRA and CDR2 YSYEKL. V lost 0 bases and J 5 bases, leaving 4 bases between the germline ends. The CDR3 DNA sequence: TGCGCCAGCAGCCAAGACCTATATGGCTACACCTTC. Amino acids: CASSQDLYGYTF.

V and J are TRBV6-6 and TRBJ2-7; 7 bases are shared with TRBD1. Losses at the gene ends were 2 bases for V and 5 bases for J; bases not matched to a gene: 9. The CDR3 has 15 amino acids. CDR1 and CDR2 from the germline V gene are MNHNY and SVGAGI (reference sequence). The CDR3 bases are TGTGCCAGCAGTTACGATCGGACAGGAAAGCACGAGCAGTACTTC. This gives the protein CASSYDRTGKHEQYF.

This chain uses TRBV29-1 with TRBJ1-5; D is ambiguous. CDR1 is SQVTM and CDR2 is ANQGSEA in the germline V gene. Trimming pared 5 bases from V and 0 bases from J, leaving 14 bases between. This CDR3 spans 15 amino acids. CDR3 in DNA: TGCAGCGTTAGTGTTGGGTCCTATAGCAATCAGCCCCAGCATTTT. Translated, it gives CSVSVGSYSNQPQHF.

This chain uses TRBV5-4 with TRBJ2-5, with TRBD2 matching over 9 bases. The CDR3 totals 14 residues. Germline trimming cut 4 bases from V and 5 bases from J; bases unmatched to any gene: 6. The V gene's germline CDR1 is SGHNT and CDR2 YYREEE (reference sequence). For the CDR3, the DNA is TGTGCCAGCAGCCCAGGACTAGCGTTGGAGACCCAGTACTTC. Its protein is CASSPGLALETQYF.

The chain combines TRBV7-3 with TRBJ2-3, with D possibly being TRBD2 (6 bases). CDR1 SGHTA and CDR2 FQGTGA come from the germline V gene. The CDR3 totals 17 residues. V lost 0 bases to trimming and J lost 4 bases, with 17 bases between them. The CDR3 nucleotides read TGTGCCAGCAGCTTAACGGCGACCGGGGCGGGATCAGATACGCAGTATTTT. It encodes CASSLTATGAGSDTQYF.

For the CDR3, the DNA is TGTGCCAGCAGCTTGGAGCAACGTTACTATGGCTACACCTTC. Its translation: CASSLEQRYYGYTF. V is TRBV5-8 and J is TRBJ1-2, with no clear D. The CDR3 is 14 residues long. Germline V gene data show CDR1 as SGHTS and CDR2 as YDEGEE. Trimming took off 0 bases at V and 3 bases at J, with 9 bases between the two ends. The full variable domain, completed using reference TRBV5-8 and TRBJ1-2, is EAGVTQSPTHLIKTRGQQATLRCSPISGHTSVYWYQQALGLGLQFLLWYDEGEERNRGNFPPRFSGRQFPNYSSELNVNALELEDSALYLCASSLEQRYYGYTFGSGTRLTVV.

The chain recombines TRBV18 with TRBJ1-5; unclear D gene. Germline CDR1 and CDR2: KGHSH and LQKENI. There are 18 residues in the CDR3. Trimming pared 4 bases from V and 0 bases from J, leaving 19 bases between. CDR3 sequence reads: CASSRTNPRLNSNQPQHF. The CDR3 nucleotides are TGTGCCAGCTCACGCACGAACCCACGATTGAATAGCAATCAGCCCCAGCATTTT.

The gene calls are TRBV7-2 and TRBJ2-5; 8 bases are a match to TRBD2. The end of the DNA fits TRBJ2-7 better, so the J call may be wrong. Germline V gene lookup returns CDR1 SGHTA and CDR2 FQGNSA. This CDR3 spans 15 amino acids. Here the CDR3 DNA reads TGTGCCAGCAGCTTAGGCGGGACTAGCTCCTACGAGCAGTACTTC. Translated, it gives CASSLGGTSSYEQYF.

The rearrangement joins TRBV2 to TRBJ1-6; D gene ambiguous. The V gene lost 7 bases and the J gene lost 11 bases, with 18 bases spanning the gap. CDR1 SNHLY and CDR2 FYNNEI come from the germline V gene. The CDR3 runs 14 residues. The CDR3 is CASIRIGRLAPLHF. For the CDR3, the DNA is TGTGCCAGCATTCGGATAGGGAGACTGGCACCCCTCCACTTT. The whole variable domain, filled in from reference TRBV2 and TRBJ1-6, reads EPEVTQTPSHQVTQMGQEVILRCVPISNHLYFYWYRQILGQKVEFLVSFYNNEISEKSEIFDDQFSVERPDGSNFTLKIRSTKLEDSAMYFCASIRIGRLAPLHFGNGTRLTVT.

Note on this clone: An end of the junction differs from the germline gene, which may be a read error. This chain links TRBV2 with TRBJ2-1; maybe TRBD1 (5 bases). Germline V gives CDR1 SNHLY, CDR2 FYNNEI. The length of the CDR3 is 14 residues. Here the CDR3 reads CASRDSGSYNEQFF. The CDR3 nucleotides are TGTGCCAGCCGTGACAGTGGCTCCTACAATGAGCAGTTCTTC.